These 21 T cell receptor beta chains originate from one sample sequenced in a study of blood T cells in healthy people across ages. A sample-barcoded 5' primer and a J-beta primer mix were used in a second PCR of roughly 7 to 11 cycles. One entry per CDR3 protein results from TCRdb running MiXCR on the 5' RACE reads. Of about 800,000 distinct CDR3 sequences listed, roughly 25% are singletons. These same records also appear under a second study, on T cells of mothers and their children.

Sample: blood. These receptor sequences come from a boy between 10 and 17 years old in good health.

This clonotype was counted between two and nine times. The CDR3 nucleotides read TGCAGTGCTAGAGACCCGGGACTAGCGGGCACCTACGAGCAGTACTTC. Amino acids: CSARDPGLAGTYEQYF. This chain links TRBV20-1 with TRBJ2-7, with 12 bases fitting TRBD2. The CDR3 is 16 amino acids. Germline CDR1 DFQATT, CDR2 SNEGSKA (reference sequence). V was pared by 0 bases and J by 2 bases, with 5 bases of the junction left unmatched.

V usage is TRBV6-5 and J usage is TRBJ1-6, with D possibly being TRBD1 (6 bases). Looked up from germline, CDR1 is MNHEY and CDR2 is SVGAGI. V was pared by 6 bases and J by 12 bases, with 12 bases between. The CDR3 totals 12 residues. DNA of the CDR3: TGTGCCAGCAGCGTACAGGGAGGACCCCTCCACTTT. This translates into CASSVQGGPLHF.

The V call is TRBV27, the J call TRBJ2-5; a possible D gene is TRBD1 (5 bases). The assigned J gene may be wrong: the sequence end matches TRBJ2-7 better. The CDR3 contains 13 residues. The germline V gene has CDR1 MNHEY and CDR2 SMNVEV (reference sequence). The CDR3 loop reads CASSTLTDYEQYF. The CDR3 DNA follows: TGTGCCAGCAGTACCCTGACAGACTACGAGCAGTACTTC.

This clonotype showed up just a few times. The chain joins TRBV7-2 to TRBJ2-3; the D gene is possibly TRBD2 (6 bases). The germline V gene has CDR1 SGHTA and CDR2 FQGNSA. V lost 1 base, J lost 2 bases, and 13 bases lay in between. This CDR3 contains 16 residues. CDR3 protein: CASSLVPGEDTDTQYF. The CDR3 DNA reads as TGTGCCAGCAGCTTAGTACCCGGGGAGGACACAGATACGCAGTATTTT.

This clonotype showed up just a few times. DNA for the CDR3: TGCAGCGTTGACGGGAGGAACAACAATGAGCAGTTCTTC. Translation: CSVDGRNNNEQFF. The V gene is TRBV29-1, the J gene TRBJ2-1, with TRBD2 matching 7 bases. J lost 5 bases, V lost 3 bases, and 4 bases had no gene match. The CDR3 contains 13 residues. The germline gives CDR1 SQVTM, CDR2 ANQGSEA.

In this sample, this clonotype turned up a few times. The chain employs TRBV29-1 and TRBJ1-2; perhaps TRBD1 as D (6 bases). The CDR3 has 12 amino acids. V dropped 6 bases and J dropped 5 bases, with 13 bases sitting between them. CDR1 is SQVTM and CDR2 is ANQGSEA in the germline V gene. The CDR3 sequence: CSVLQGTYGYTF. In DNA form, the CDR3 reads TGCAGCGTCTTACAAGGGACATATGGCTACACCTTC. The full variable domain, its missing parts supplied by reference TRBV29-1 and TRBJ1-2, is SAVISQKPSRDICQRGTSLTIQCQVDSQVTMMFWYRQQPGQSLTLIATANQGSEATYESGFVIDKFPISRPNLTFSTLTVSNMSPEDSSIYLCSVLQGTYGYTFGSGTRLTVV.

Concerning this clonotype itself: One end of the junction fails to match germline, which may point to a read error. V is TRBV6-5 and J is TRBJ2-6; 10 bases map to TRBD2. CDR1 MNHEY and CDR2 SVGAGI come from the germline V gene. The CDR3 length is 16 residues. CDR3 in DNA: TGTGCCAGCAGTTTAGCGGGGGGAGGTGGGGCCAACGCCCTGACTTTC. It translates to CASSLAGGGGANALTF.

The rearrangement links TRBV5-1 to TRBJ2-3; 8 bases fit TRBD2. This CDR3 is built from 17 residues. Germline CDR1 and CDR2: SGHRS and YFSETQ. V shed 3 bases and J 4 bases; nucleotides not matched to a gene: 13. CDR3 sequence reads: CASSSLAEGPMADTQYF. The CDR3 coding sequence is TGCGCCAGCAGCTCACTAGCGGAGGGCCCAATGGCAGATACGCAGTATTTT.

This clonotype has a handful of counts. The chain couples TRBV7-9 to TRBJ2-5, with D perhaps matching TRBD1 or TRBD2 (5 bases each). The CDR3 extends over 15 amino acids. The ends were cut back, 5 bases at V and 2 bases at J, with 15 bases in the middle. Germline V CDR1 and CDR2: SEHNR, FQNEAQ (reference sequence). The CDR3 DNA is TGTGCCAGCAGCATGGGACCGACGAGACAAGAGACCCAGTACTTC. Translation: CASSMGPTRQETQYF. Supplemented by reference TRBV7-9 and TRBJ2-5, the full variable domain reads DTGVSQNPRHKITKRGQNVTFRCDPISEHNRLYWYRQTLGQGPEFLTYFQNEAQLEKSRLLSDRFSAERPKGSFSTLEIQRTEQGDSAMYLCASSMGPTRQETQYFGPGTRLLVL.

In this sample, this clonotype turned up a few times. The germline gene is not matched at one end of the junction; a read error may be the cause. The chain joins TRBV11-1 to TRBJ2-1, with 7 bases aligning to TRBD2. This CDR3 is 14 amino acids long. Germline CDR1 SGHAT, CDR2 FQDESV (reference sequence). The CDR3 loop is CASAGASMYNEQFF. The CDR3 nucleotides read TGTGCCAGCGCGGGAGCCTCGATGTACAATGAGCAATTCTTC. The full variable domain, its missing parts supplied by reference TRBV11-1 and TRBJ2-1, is EAEVAQSPRYKITEKSQAVAFWCDPISGHATLYWYRQILGQGPELLVQFQDESVVDDSQLPKDRFSAERLKGVDSTLKIQPAELGDSAMYLCASAGASMYNEQFFGPGTRLTVL.

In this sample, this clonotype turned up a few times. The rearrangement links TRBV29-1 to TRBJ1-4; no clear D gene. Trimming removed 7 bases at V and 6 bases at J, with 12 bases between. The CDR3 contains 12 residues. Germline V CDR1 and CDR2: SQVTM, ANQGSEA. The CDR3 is CSALQVDEKLFF. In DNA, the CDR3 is TGCAGCGCCCTGCAGGTGGATGAAAAACTGTTTTTT.

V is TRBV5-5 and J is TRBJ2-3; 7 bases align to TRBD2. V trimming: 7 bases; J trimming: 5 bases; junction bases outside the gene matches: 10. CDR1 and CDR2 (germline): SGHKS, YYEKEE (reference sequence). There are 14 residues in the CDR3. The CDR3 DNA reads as TGTGCCAGCGGGGAGGGGATTAAAGGAGATACGCAGTATTTT. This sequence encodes CASGEGIKGDTQYF.

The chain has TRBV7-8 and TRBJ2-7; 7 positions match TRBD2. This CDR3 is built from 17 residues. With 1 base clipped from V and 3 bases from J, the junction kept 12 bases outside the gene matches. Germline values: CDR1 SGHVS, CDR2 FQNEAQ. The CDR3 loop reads CASSLDRASGTVYEQYF. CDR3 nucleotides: TGTGCCAGCAGCTTAGATCGGGCTAGCGGAACGGTCTACGAGCAGTACTTC.

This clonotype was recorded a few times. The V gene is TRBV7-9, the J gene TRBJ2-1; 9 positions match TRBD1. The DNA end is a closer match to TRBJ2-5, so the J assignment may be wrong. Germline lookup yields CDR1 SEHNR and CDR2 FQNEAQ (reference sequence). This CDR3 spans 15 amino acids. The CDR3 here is CASSLVTGGAETQYF. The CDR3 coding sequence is TGTGCCAGCAGCTTAGTTACAGGGGGCGCGGAGACCCAGTACTTC.

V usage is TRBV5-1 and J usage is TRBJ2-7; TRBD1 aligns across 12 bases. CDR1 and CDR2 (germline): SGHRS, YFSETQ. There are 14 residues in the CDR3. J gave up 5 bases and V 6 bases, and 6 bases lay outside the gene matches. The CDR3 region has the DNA TGCGCCAGCATGAGGGACAGGGGGCTGGACGAGCAGTACTTC. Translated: CASMRDRGLDEQYF.

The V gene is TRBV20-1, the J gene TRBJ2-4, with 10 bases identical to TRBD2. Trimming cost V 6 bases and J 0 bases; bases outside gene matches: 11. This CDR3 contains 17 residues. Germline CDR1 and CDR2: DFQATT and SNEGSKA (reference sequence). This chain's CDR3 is CSATTSGAPLAKNIQYF. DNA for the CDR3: TGCAGTGCAACCACTAGCGGGGCACCTTTAGCCAAAAACATTCAGTACTTC.

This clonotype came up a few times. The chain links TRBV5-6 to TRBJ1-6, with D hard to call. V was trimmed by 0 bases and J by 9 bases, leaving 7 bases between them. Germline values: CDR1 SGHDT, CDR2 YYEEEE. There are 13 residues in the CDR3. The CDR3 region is CASSLAQVSPLHF. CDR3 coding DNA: TGTGCCAGCAGCTTGGCGCAGGTTTCACCCCTCCACTTT.

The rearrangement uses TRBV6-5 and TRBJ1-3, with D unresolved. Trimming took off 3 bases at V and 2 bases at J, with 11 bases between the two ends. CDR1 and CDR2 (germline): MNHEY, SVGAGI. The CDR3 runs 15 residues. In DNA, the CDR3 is TGTGCCAGCAGTTATCTGTGGGGTGCTGGAAACACCATATATTTT. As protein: CASSYLWGAGNTIYF.

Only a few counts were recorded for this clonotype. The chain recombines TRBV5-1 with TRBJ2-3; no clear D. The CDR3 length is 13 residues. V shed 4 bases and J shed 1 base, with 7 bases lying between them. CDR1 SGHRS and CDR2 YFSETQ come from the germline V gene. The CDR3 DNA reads TGCGCCAGCAGCGGCGCTCGCACAGATACGCAGTATTTT. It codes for CASSGARTDTQYF.

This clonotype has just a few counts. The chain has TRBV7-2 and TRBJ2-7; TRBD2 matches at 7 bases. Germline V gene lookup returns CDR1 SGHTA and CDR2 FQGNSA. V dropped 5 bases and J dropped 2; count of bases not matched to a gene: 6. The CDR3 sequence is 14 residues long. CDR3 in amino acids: CASSPLATAYEQYF. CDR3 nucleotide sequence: TGTGCCAGCAGCCCACTAGCGACAGCCTACGAGCAGTACTTC.

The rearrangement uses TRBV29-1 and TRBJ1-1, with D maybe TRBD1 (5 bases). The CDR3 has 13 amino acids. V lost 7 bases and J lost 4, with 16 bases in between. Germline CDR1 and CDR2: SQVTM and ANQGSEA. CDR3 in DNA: TGCAGCGCCCTACGGGCAGGGCTCACTGAAGCTTTCTTT. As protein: CSALRAGLTEAFF. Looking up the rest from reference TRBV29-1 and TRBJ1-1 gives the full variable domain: SAVISQKPSRDICQRGTSLTIQCQVDSQVTMMFWYRQQPGQSLTLIATANQGSEATYESGFVIDKFPISRPNLTFSTLTVSNMSPEDSSIYLCSALRAGLTEAFFGQGTRLTVV.